Listed below are T cell receptor beta chains from one sample, sequenced in a study of T cells in tumors after PD-1 blockade. Clones were sequenced by immunoSEQ multiplex PCR, and TCRdb holds only the in-frame ones, with some missing. The table has about 8,500 clones, roughly three fifths seen once; the top ten hold more than 3.5%. The sample consisted of tumor tissue, taken after anti-PD-1 treatment. The receptors were gathered from a human donor with basal cell carcinoma. CDR3s include the opening cysteine and the closing phenylalanine or tryptophan. Each record gives: clone size, D gene, V gene, J gene, CDR3 DNA, CDR3 protein. D genes are given only for firm matches. Clone sizes are given selectively: once, few, many, or a class where the clone is expanded.

clone_size: NA
d_call: TRBD1
v_call: TRBV27
j_call: TRBJ1-1
cdr3_nt: TGTGCCAGCATCAACAGGGGGACTGAAGCTTTCTTT
cdr3_aa: CASINRGTEAFF

clone_size: NA
d_call: NA
v_call: TRBV4-1
j_call: TRBJ2-5
cdr3_nt: TGCGCCAGCAGCCCTGGTGGGGTGATTTCACAAGAGACCCAGTACTTC
cdr3_aa: CASSPGGVISQETQYF

clone_size: NA
d_call: NA
v_call: TRBV5-4
j_call: TRBJ2-3
cdr3_nt: TGTGCCAGCAGCTCCCCGACCCCAGGGGTCGGCTACACAGATACGCAGTATTTT
cdr3_aa: CASSSPTPGVGYTDTQYF

clone_size: NA
d_call: NA
v_call: TRBV6-6
j_call: TRBJ1-4
cdr3_nt: TGTGCCAGCAGTTACTTAGGGAATGAAAAACTGTTTTTT
cdr3_aa: CASSYLGNEKLFF

clone_size: NA
d_call: NA
v_call: TRBV7-2
j_call: TRBJ1-6
cdr3_nt: TGTGCCAGCAGCCAAGCGGGGAGCGGTTCACCCCTCCACTTT
cdr3_aa: CASSQAGSGSPLHF

clone_size: NA
d_call: TRBD1
v_call: TRBV19
j_call: TRBJ1-5
cdr3_nt: TGTGCCAGTAGTATCGGTCAGGGGGGTCAGCCCCAGCATTTT
cdr3_aa: CASSIGQGGQPQHF

clone_size: NA
d_call: TRBD1
v_call: TRBV27
j_call: TRBJ1-1
cdr3_nt: TGTGCCAGCAGGGCCCGGACAGGGTGGAACACTGAAGCTTTCTTT
cdr3_aa: CASRARTGWNTEAFF

clone_size: NA
d_call: NA
v_call: TRBV10-2
j_call: TRBJ1-1
cdr3_nt: TGCGCCAGTTCCCCCACGAACACTGAAGCTTTCTTT
cdr3_aa: CASSPTNTEAFF

clone_size: NA
d_call: NA
v_call: TRBV4-2
j_call: TRBJ2-1
cdr3_nt: TGTGCCAGCAGCCAAGAAGGCAGTTCCTACAATGAGCAGTTCTTC
cdr3_aa: CASSQEGSSYNEQFF

clone_size: once
d_call: NA
v_call: TRBV6-5
j_call: TRBJ1-6
cdr3_nt: TGTGCCAGCAGACCCAGGGCAACCTATAATTCACCCCTCCACTTT
cdr3_aa: CASRPRATYNSPLHF

clone_size: few
d_call: NA
v_call: TRBV6-5
j_call: TRBJ2-3
cdr3_nt: TGTGCCAGCAGTTCCATCGGACAGTCCACTGCAGATACGCAGTATTTT
cdr3_aa: CASSSIGQSTADTQYF

clone_size: NA
d_call: NA
v_call: TRBV5-1
j_call: TRBJ2-1
cdr3_nt: TGCGCCAGCAGCTTGGGGTCAGGGCTGTACAATGAGCAGTTCTTC
cdr3_aa: CASSLGSGLYNEQFF

clone_size: once
d_call: TRBD1
v_call: TRBV27
j_call: TRBJ2-6
cdr3_nt: TGTGCCAGCAGTCCCTCCGGGACAGTTGACTCTGGGGCCAACGTCCTGACTTTC
cdr3_aa: CASSPSGTVDSGANVLTF

clone_size: NA
d_call: NA
v_call: TRBV30
j_call: TRBJ1-3
cdr3_nt: TGTGCCTGGATTCTCCGCTCTGGAAACACCATATATTTT
cdr3_aa: CAWILRSGNTIYF

clone_size: NA
d_call: NA
v_call: TRBV9
j_call: TRBJ1-4
cdr3_nt: TGTGCCAGCAGCGTAGGGCCCTTCACTAATGAAAAACTGTTTTTT
cdr3_aa: CASSVGPFTNEKLFF

clone_size: NA
d_call: NA
v_call: TRBV4-1
j_call: TRBJ1-6
cdr3_nt: TGCGCCAGCAGCCAAGAGGTATTTGGGGGCTTGAGTGACTCACCCCTCCACTTT
cdr3_aa: CASSQEVFGGLSDSPLHF

clone_size: few
d_call: NA
v_call: TRBV7-2
j_call: TRBJ2-7
cdr3_nt: TGTGCCAGCAGCGAACAGGGACGTGGACCCTACGAGCAGTACTTC
cdr3_aa: CASSEQGRGPYEQYF

clone_size: few
d_call: NA
v_call: TRBV7-3
j_call: TRBJ2-1
cdr3_nt: TGTGCCAGCAGCCTTAACGGGGTTGGTTCGGAGCAGTTCTTC
cdr3_aa: CASSLNGVGSEQFF

clone_size: few
d_call: NA
v_call: TRBV19
j_call: TRBJ1-4
cdr3_nt: TGTGCCAGTAGTCACGGGACGTCAGCAACTAATGAAAAACTGTTTTTT
cdr3_aa: CASSHGTSATNEKLFF

clone_size: NA
d_call: NA
v_call: TRBV6-5
j_call: TRBJ1-4
cdr3_nt: TGTGCCAGCAGCCCAGGGTGGGTTAATGAAAAACTGTTTTTT
cdr3_aa: CASSPGWVNEKLFF

clone_size: NA
d_call: NA
v_call: TRBV5-1
j_call: TRBJ1-1
cdr3_nt: TGCGCCAGCGGGAGGGCCCCGCAGGGAGAGGACACTGAAGCTTTCTTT
cdr3_aa: CASGRAPQGEDTEAFF

clone_size: NA
d_call: TRBD2
v_call: TRBV29-1
j_call: TRBJ2-7
cdr3_nt: TGCAGCGTTGAAGCCCCTGGACTAGCGGGGCCCCTGAGGGAGCAGTACTTC
cdr3_aa: CSVEAPGLAGPLREQYF

clone_size: few
d_call: TRBD2
v_call: TRBV19
j_call: TRBJ2-1
cdr3_nt: TGTGCCAGTAGTACCGGGGAGGGGAGGAATGAGCAGTTCTTC
cdr3_aa: CASSTGEGRNEQFF

clone_size: NA
d_call: TRBD2
v_call: TRBV5-4
j_call: TRBJ2-7
cdr3_nt: TGTGCCAGCAGCCCCCGCGGGAGCTCCTACGAGCAGTACTTC
cdr3_aa: CASSPRGSSYEQYF

clone_size: NA
d_call: NA
v_call: TRBV15
j_call: TRBJ1-1
cdr3_nt: TGTGCCACCAGCAGAGATCCCCGTGAGTGGAACACTGAAGCTTTCTTT
cdr3_aa: CATSRDPREWNTEAFF

clone_size: NA
d_call: NA
v_call: TRBV19
j_call: TRBJ1-1
cdr3_nt: TGTGCCAGTGCCGGGGGTCCTGCAACTTTCTTT
cdr3_aa: CASAGGPATFF

clone_size: NA
d_call: TRBD1
v_call: TRBV7-8
j_call: TRBJ2-7
cdr3_nt: TGTGCCAGCAGCTTAGTAGGGACAGGGGGCATCTCCTACGAGCAGTACTTC
cdr3_aa: CASSLVGTGGISYEQYF

clone_size: NA
d_call: TRBD2
v_call: TRBV4-2
j_call: TRBJ2-1
cdr3_nt: TGTGCCAGCAGGGCCAGTAGCGGGGCCTACAATGAGCAGTTCTTC
cdr3_aa: CASRASSGAYNEQFF

clone_size: few
d_call: TRBD1
v_call: TRBV6-5
j_call: TRBJ1-6
cdr3_nt: TGTGCCAGCAGCACAGGGGGAGTTAATTCACCCCTCCACTTT
cdr3_aa: CASSTGGVNSPLHF

clone_size: NA
d_call: NA
v_call: TRBV19
j_call: TRBJ1-2
cdr3_nt: TGTGCCAGTAGTATTGTTACGGACTATGGCTACACCTTC
cdr3_aa: CASSIVTDYGYTF

clone_size: NA
d_call: NA
v_call: TRBV6-1
j_call: TRBJ1-2
cdr3_nt: TGTGCCAGCAGTGACAACTACTATGGCTACACCTTC
cdr3_aa: CASSDNYYGYTF

clone_size: NA
d_call: NA
v_call: TRBV7-8
j_call: TRBJ1-1
cdr3_nt: TGTGCCAGCAGCCCACTCCGCCGGCAGGCTAAGGTGAACACTGAAGCTTTCTTT
cdr3_aa: CASSPLRRQAKVNTEAFF

clone_size: NA
d_call: TRBD1
v_call: TRBV6-5
j_call: TRBJ1-2
cdr3_nt: TGTGCCAGCAGCCCCGGGACAGGGAGATATGGCTACACCTTC
cdr3_aa: CASSPGTGRYGYTF